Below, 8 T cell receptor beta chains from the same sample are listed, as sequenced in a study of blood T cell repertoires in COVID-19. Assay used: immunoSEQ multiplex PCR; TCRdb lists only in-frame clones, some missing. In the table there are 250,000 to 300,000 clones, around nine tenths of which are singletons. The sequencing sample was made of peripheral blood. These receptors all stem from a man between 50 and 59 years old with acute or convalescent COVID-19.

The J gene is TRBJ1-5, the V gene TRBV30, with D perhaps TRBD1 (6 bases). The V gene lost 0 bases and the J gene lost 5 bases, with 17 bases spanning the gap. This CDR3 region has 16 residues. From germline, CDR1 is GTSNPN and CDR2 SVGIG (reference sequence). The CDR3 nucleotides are TGTGCCTGGAGTGTTTTTAGCAGGGGCCCCGATCAGCCCCAGCATTTT. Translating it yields CAWSVFSRGPDQPQHF.

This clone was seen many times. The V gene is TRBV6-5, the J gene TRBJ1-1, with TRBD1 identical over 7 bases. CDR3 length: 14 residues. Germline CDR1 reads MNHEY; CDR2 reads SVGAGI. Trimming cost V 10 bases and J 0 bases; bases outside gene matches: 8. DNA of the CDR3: TGTGCCACCACCCTCGGACAGGTGAACACTGAAGCTTTCTTT. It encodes CATTLGQVNTEAFF.

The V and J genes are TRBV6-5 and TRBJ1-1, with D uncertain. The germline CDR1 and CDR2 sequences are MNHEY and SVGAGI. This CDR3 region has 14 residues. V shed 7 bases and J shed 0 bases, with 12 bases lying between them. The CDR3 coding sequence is TGTGCCAGCACCTTAGGACTGTTGAACACTGAAGCTTTCTTT. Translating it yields CASTLGLLNTEAFF.

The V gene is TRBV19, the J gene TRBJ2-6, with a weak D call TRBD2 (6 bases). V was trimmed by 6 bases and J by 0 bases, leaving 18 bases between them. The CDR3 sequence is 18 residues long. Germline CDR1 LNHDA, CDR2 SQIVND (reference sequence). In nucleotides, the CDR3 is TGTGCCAGTAGCCCTGTGGGACTGAAAGTCTCTGGGGCCAACGTCCTGACTTTC. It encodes CASSPVGLKVSGANVLTF.

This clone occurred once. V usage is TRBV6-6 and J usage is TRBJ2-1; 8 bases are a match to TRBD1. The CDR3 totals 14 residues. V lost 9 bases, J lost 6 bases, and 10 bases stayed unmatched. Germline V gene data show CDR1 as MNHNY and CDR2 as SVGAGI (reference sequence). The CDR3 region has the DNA TGTGCCAGTTCCCAGGGGGCCTTGGGCAATGAGCAGTTCTTC. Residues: CASSQGALGNEQFF.

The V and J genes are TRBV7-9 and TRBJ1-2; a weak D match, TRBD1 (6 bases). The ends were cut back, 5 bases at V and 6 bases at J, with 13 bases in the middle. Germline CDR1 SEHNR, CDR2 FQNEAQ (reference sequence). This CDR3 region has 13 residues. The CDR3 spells CASSPQGQDGYTF. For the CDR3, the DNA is TGTGCCAGCAGCCCCCAGGGGCAGGATGGCTACACCTTC.

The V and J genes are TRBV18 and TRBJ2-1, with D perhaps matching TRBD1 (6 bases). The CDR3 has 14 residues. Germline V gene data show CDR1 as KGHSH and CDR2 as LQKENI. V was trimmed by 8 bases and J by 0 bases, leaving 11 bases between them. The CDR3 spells CASRPRGSYNEQFF. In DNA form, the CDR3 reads TGTGCCAGCCGACCCAGGGGCTCCTACAATGAGCAGTTCTTC.

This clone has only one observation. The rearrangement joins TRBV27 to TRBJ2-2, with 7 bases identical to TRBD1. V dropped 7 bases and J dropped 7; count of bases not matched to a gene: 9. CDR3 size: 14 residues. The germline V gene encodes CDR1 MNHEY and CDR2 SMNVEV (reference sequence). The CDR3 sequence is CASTRDRVVGELFF. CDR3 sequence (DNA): TGTGCCAGCACGCGAGACAGGGTGGTCGGGGAGCTGTTTTTT.